These 9 T cell receptor beta chains were sequenced from one sample in a study of T cell responses to AZD1222 COVID-19 vaccine. TCRdb's table, derived via immunoSEQ multiplex PCR, lists solely in-frame clones and lacks some. The table shows about 150,000 clones, with 88% occurring only once. Sequencing was performed on peripheral blood, taken on day 0 of AZD1222 vaccination. Every receptor here comes from an adult in good health.

The chain employs TRBV10-1 and TRBJ1-5; D is perhaps TRBD1 (5 bases). Germline-derived CDR1 and CDR2 are WNHNN and SYGVQD (reference sequence). The CDR3 is made up of 15 amino acids. Trimming removed 2 bases at V and 8 bases at J, with 16 bases between. The CDR3 here is CASSEGTGGREPQHF. The CDR3, as DNA: TGCGCCAGCAGTGAGGGCACGGGGGGACGGGAGCCCCAGCATTTT.

V and J are TRBV28 and TRBJ1-2; D is unresolved. Germline V gene data show CDR1 as MDHEN and CDR2 as SYDVKM. This CDR3 is built from 12 residues. Trimming took 3 bases from V and 4 from J, leaving 6 bases between them. For the CDR3, the DNA is TGTGCCAGCAGTTTCGGGTCCTATGGCTACACCTTC. Translating it yields CASSFGSYGYTF.

The chain combines TRBV19 with TRBJ1-2, with D unclear. CDR3 size: 14 residues. Germline lookup yields CDR1 LNHDA and CDR2 SQIVND (reference sequence). V dropped 3 bases and J dropped 6 bases, with 14 bases sitting between them. CDR3 sequence reads: CASSIGGPSHGYTF. The CDR3 bases are TGTGCCAGTAGTATCGGTGGGCCAAGCCATGGCTACACCTTC.

The V and J genes are TRBV5-5 and TRBJ1-2; 7 bases line up with TRBD1. The trim removed 2 bases at V and 6 bases at J, leaving 7 bases unmatched. The CDR3 has 14 amino acids. Germline CDR1 SGHKS, CDR2 YYEKEE (reference sequence). The CDR3 sequence: CASSFRQGENGYTF. CDR3 nucleotide sequence: TGTGCCAGCAGCTTTAGACAGGGCGAAAATGGCTACACCTTC.

The chain is built from TRBV9 and TRBJ2-1, with D unclear. V shed 7 bases and J shed 4 bases, with 12 bases lying between them. The CDR3 spans 13 residues. CDR1 SGDLS and CDR2 YYNGEE come from the germline V gene. CDR3 residues: CASSEEQYNEQFF. The CDR3 coding sequence is TGTGCCAGCTCGGAAGAACAGTACAATGAGCAGTTCTTC.

The J gene is TRBJ1-2, the V gene TRBV20-1; D perhaps matches TRBD1 (6 bases). The CDR3 is made up of 17 amino acids. Germline lookup yields CDR1 DFQATT and CDR2 SNEGSKA (reference sequence). Trimming left V 3 bases short and J 2 bases short, with 22 bases between. The CDR3 loop reads CSASERGGRRSNYGYTF. CDR3 sequence (DNA): TGCAGTGCTAGTGAAAGGGGGGGCCGACGATCAAACTATGGCTACACCTTC.

The V gene is TRBV18, the J gene TRBJ2-7; tentatively, D is TRBD2 (6 bases). The CDR3 is made up of 15 amino acids. V gave up 0 bases and J gave up 2 bases, with 11 bases separating them. CDR1 and CDR2 (germline): KGHSH, LQKENI. The CDR3 here is CASSPPNRGTYEQYF. CDR3 coding DNA: TGTGCCAGCTCACCACCGAATCGGGGGACCTACGAGCAGTACTTC. Filled out from reference TRBV18 and TRBJ2-7, the complete variable domain reads NAGVMQNPRHLVRRRGQEARLRCSPMKGHSHVYWYRQLPEEGLKFMVYLQKENIIDESGMPKERFSAEFPKEGPSILRIQQVVRGDSAAYFCASSPPNRGTYEQYFGPGTRLTVT.

The table lists this clone with a count of one. The rearrangement joins TRBV7-2 to TRBJ2-7; TRBD1 matches at 9 bases. Germline V CDR1 and CDR2: SGHTA, FQGNSA. J gave up 3 bases and V 4 bases, and 10 bases lay outside the gene matches. The CDR3 length is 16 residues. The CDR3: CASSSLAGQGFYEQYF. DNA of the CDR3: TGTGCCAGCAGCTCCCTCGCCGGACAGGGGTTCTACGAGCAGTACTTC.

V usage is TRBV6-9 and J usage is TRBJ1-5; TRBD1 might be the D (5 bases). Per germline, CDR1 MNHGY and CDR2 SVAAGI. V lost 8 bases and J 6 bases, leaving 11 bases between the germline ends. This CDR3 region has 12 residues. The chain's CDR3 is CASPLGGQPQHF. For the CDR3, the DNA is TGTGCCAGCCCCTTGGGGGGTCAGCCCCAGCATTTT.